These T cell receptor beta chains were read from a single sample in a study of immune heterogeneity within non-small cell lung tumors. From the multiplex PCR reads, TCRdb called clonotypes with MiXCR, one entry per CDR3 protein. This table holds around 3,700 distinct CDR3 sequences, 37% found once. Sequenced sample: lung tumor tissue. Every receptor here comes from a man between 65 and 85 years old with non-small cell lung cancer. The CDR3 runs from the conserved cysteine through the conserved F or W. The D gene is left open where the match is weak. For some rows the clone size is stated as once, few or many, or as a class when expanded; others skip it.

abundance	j_gene	d_gene	v_gene	CDR3aa	CDR3nt
few	TRBJ2-7	TRBD2	TRBV20-1	CSAAGLAGYSYEQYF	TGCAGTGCTGCGGGACTAGCGGGATACTCCTACGAGCAGTACTTC
few	TRBJ2-1	TRBD1	TRBV10-1	CASSLPGQGRDEQFF	TGCGCCAGCAGCCTACCGGGACAGGGTCGGGATGAGCAGTTCTTC
NA	TRBJ1-2	TRBD1	TRBV2	CASSEAPGGYGGYTF	TGTGCCAGCAGTGAAGCGCCAGGGGGCTACGGAGGCTACACCTTC
NA	TRBJ1-1	NA	TRBV7-2	CASSRGNTEAFF	TGTGCCAGCAGCCGGGGGAACACTGAAGCTTTCTTT
NA	TRBJ2-7	NA	TRBV27	CASSLGTVGGYEQYF	TGTGCCAGCAGTTTGGGAACAGTGGGGGGCTACGAGCAGTACTTC
NA	TRBJ1-1	TRBD1	TRBV28	CASSHPGGTEAFF	TGTGCCAGCAGCCATCCAGGGGGCACTGAAGCTTTCTTT
few	TRBJ2-3	NA	TRBV6-1	CASKYAGSADTQYF	TGTGCCAGCAAGTACGCGGGCTCAGCAGATACGCAGTATTTT
large	TRBJ1-2	NA	TRBV5-5	CASSLDRDYGYTF	TGTGCCAGCAGCTTGGACCGTGACTATGGCTACACCTTC
few	TRBJ2-7	NA	TRBV20-1	CSAKRTLSSYEQYF	TGCAGTGCCAAAAGGACTCTTAGCTCCTACGAGCAGTACTTC
few	TRBJ1-1	NA	TRBV10-1	CASRAGVVTEAFF	TGCGCCAGCAGAGCAGGGGTCGTCACTGAAGCTTTCTTT
NA	TRBJ1-1	TRBD1	TRBV28	CASSSADRVLGAFF	TGTGCCAGCAGTTCTGCCGACAGGGTCCTCGGAGCTTTCTTT